Below are 25 T cell receptor beta chains sequenced from a single sample in a study of immune evolution from preneoplasia to lung adenocarcinoma. Clones were read by immunoSEQ multiplex PCR, and TCRdb kept only the in-frame ones, dropping some. The sample has over 4,500 clones; roughly 85% are singletons. Sequenced: FFPE normal lung tissue adjacent to the tumor. These receptors were obtained from a person in their 60s with lung adenocarcinoma.

The gene calls are TRBV19 and TRBJ1-1; D possibly corresponds to TRBD1 (5 bases). Trimming pared 5 bases from V and 8 bases from J, leaving 21 bases between. CDR1 LNHDA and CDR2 SQIVND come from the germline V gene (reference sequence). CDR3 length: 15 residues. The CDR3 sequence: CASSSPAGTPREAFF. DNA for the CDR3: TGTGCCAGTAGTTCTCCTGCCGGGACTCCGAGGGAAGCTTTCTTT.

The J gene is TRBJ2-2, the V gene TRBV29-1; 13 positions agree with TRBD2. Germline V gives CDR1 SQVTM, CDR2 ANQGSEA. CDR3 length: 15 amino acids. V dropped 7 bases and J dropped 5; count of bases not matched to a gene: 7. DNA of the CDR3: TGCAGCGCTAGGGGACTAGCGGGACGAACCGGGGAGCTGTTTTTT. It codes for CSARGLAGRTGELFF.

The chain joins TRBV18 to TRBJ2-5; 8 bases are shared with TRBD2. Germline lookup yields CDR1 KGHSH and CDR2 LQKENI. The CDR3 is 17 amino acids. Trimming cost V 0 bases and J 1 base; bases outside gene matches: 7. The CDR3: CASSPPGTRPFQETQYF. CDR3 bases: TGTGCCAGCTCACCACCCGGGACTAGACCCTTCCAAGAGACCCAGTACTTC.

CDR3 amino acids: CAWEQNQETQYF. The CDR3 coding sequence is TGTGCCTGGGAACAGAACCAAGAGACCCAGTACTTC. The rearrangement links TRBV30 to TRBJ2-5; D is undetermined. The CDR3 is 12 residues long. The germline V gene has CDR1 GTSNPN and CDR2 SVGIG (reference sequence). V was shortened by 5 bases and J by 0 bases, with 7 bases between the two germline ends.

V and J are TRBV28 and TRBJ2-2; 7 bases fit TRBD2. This CDR3 has 16 residues. The junction had 7 bases not matched to a gene; V was cut back by 2 bases and J by 4 bases. Germline V lookup: CDR1 MDHEN, CDR2 SYDVKM. The CDR3 spells CASSLVRGTPTGELFF. The DNA of the CDR3 is TGTGCCAGCAGTTTAGTGCGGGGGACCCCCACCGGGGAGCTGTTTTTT.

The count of this clone is one. The J gene is TRBJ1-4, the V gene TRBV15, with TRBD1 matching 10 bases. The CDR3 has 17 residues. J gave up 2 bases and V 2 bases, and 5 bases lay outside the gene matches. Germline V lookup: CDR1 LNHNV, CDR2 YYDKDF (reference sequence). This chain's CDR3 is CATSRSGQGNTNEKLFF. As DNA, the CDR3 is TGTGCCACCAGCAGATCGGGACAGGGGAATACTAATGAAAAACTGTTTTTT.

The chain has TRBV28 and TRBJ1-4; TRBD1 matches 7 bases. Trimming cost V 8 bases and J 4 bases; bases outside gene matches: 7. CDR1 and CDR2 (germline): MDHEN, SYDVKM. This CDR3 is built from 14 residues. The CDR3 DNA sequence: TGTGCCAGCTTTGGACAGGCTGTTAATGAAAAACTGTTTTTT. Amino acid sequence: CASFGQAVNEKLFF. The whole variable domain, filled in from reference TRBV28 and TRBJ1-4, reads DVKVTQSSRYLVKRTGEKVFLECVQDMDHENMFWYRQDPGLGLRLIYFSYDVKMKEKGDIPEGYSVSREKKERFSLILESASTNQTSMYLCASFGQAVNEKLFFGSGTQLSVL.

V gene TRBV11-2 combines with J gene TRBJ1-4; D gene ambiguous. V was cut by 5 bases and J by 5 bases, with 12 bases left in between. The CDR3 contains 14 residues. In germline, CDR1 is SGHAT, CDR2 FQNNGV. The CDR3: CASSPGNGNEKLFF. The CDR3 DNA is TGTGCCAGCAGCCCCGGTAATGGGAATGAAAAACTGTTTTTT.

The V and J genes are TRBV29-1 and TRBJ2-7; no clear D. The V gene's germline CDR1 is SQVTM and CDR2 ANQGSEA. Trimming cost V 7 bases and J 7 bases, with 17 bases left between them. CDR3 length: 12 residues. The CDR3 reads CSARPNLYEQYF. The CDR3 DNA follows: TGCAGCGCCAGGCCCAACCTCTATGAGCAGTACTTC.

Here the CDR3 reads CASSLLHTGELFF. The CDR3 DNA is TGCGCCAGCAGCTTGTTGCACACCGGGGAGCTGTTTTTT. The chain employs TRBV5-1 and TRBJ2-2; the D is unclear. There are 13 residues in the CDR3. V lost 1 base, J lost 3 bases, and 4 bases lay in between. Germline V gene sequence: CDR1 SGHRS, CDR2 YFSETQ.

This chain uses TRBV21-1 with TRBJ2-5. TRBV21-1 corresponds to a pseudogene. The CDR3 is 16 amino acids. The CDR3 reads CASSTRRRRPQETQYF. CDR3 DNA: TGTGCCAGCAGCACCAGGAGACGCAGGCCCCAAGAGACCCAGTACTTC.

This chain connects TRBV7-2 to TRBJ2-3, with D unresolved. The CDR3 has 14 amino acids. V shed 0 bases and J shed 0 bases, with 4 bases lying between them. Germline V CDR1 and CDR2: SGHTA, FQGNSA. CDR3 coding DNA: TGTGCCAGCAGCTTAGCGGGGAGCACAGATACGCAGTATTTT. This codes for CASSLAGSTDTQYF.

This clone counts as medium-sized. The rearrangement uses TRBV11-1 and TRBJ2-7; 11 nucleotides agree with TRBD1. CDR1 and CDR2 from the germline V gene are SGHAT and FQDESV (reference sequence). V trimming: 7 bases; J trimming: 2 bases; junction bases outside the gene matches: 10. The CDR3 has 16 residues. The CDR3 sequence: CASTPQPGQGAYEQYF. CDR3 in DNA: TGTGCCAGCACCCCACAACCGGGACAGGGGGCCTACGAGCAGTACTTC.

This clone appeared once. V and J are TRBV7-3 and TRBJ2-3; D is perhaps TRBD2 (6 bases). The CDR3 consists of 14 residues. CDR1 is SGHTA and CDR2 is FQGTGA in the germline V gene. V was trimmed by 1 base and J by 2 bases, leaving 7 bases between them. The CDR3 loop is CASSLSGDTDTQYF. The CDR3 DNA sequence: TGTGCCAGCAGCTTAAGCGGGGACACAGATACGCAGTATTTT.

The CDR3: CASSQGQGAYEQYF. The CDR3 bases are TGTGCCAGCAGTCAAGGACAGGGGGCCTACGAGCAGTACTTC. The rearrangement joins TRBV7-3 to TRBJ2-7; 10 positions agree with TRBD1. Germline V lookup: CDR1 SGHTA, CDR2 FQGTGA. V lost 6 bases to trimming and J lost 2 bases; unmatched junction nucleotides: 4. The CDR3 length is 14 residues. The full variable domain, its missing parts supplied by reference TRBV7-3 and TRBJ2-7, is GAGVSQTPSNKVTEKGKYVELRCDPISGHTALYWYRQSLGQGPEFLIYFQGTGAADDSGLPNDRFFAVRPEGSVSTLKIQRTERGDSAVYLCASSQGQGAYEQYFGPGTRLTVT.

The gene calls are TRBV13 and TRBJ2-5; 10 bases map to TRBD2. Trimming cost V 1 base and J 5 bases; bases outside gene matches: 16. Per germline, CDR1 PRHDT and CDR2 FYEKMQ (reference sequence). CDR3 length: 19 amino acids. DNA for the CDR3: TGTGCCAGCAGCTTAGCCCCACCCTCGCCTAGCGGGGGAGGGGAGACCCAGTACTTC. This encodes CASSLAPPSPSGGGETQYF.

The chain uses TRBV6-6 and TRBJ1-3; unclear D gene. V lost 6 bases, J lost 4 bases, and 13 bases lay in between. Germline loops: CDR1 MNHNY, CDR2 SVGAGI (reference sequence). This CDR3 spans 14 amino acids. CDR3 DNA sequence: TGTGCCAGCAGCCAGGACCTAGGGGGAAACACCATATATTTT. Translation: CASSQDLGGNTIYF.

The rearrangement joins TRBV27 to TRBJ1-2; D gene unclear. Germline V CDR1 and CDR2: MNHEY, SMNVEV (reference sequence). CDR3 length: 13 amino acids. Trimming cost V 5 bases and J 10 bases, with 17 bases left between them. In DNA, the CDR3 is TGTGCCAGCAGTCCCCGTGGGATCACGGCCTACACCTTC. As protein: CASSPRGITAYTF.

J is TRBJ2-5 and V is TRBV27, with TRBD2 matching 10 bases. Per the germline V gene, CDR1 is MNHEY and CDR2 is SMNVEV (reference sequence). This CDR3 has 18 residues. The J segment lost 5 bases and the V segment lost 4 bases, leaving 16 bases of the junction unmatched. The CDR3 DNA is TGTGCCAGCAGTTGGACAGGGAAGAGCGGGAGGGATGGGGAGACCCAGTACTTC. This gives the protein CASSWTGKSGRDGETQYF.

This clone was observed a single time. The chain combines TRBV18 with TRBJ1-1; unclear D gene. Germline V gives CDR1 KGHSH, CDR2 LQKENI. This CDR3 is built from 15 residues. Trimming shortened V by 3 bases and J by 1 base, and 12 bases separated the two germline ends. The CDR3 reads CASSPRFGENTEAFF. CDR3 bases: TGTGCCAGCTCACCCAGGTTTGGGGAGAACACTGAAGCTTTCTTT.

This clone was counted only a few times. At the DNA level, this CDR3 is encoded by other sequences in the same sample as well. The rearrangement joins TRBV19 to TRBJ1-4; 7 nucleotides agree with TRBD1. Trimming at V came to 5 bases and at J to 0 bases, leaving 3 bases not matched to a gene. The CDR3 runs 15 residues. Germline assignment: CDR1 LNHDA and CDR2 SQIVND (reference sequence). The CDR3 coding sequence is TGTGCCAGTAGTGATACAGGGGCAACTAATGAAAAACTGTTTTTT. Translating it yields CASSDTGATNEKLFF.

The chain carries TRBV7-3 and TRBJ2-5, with 8 bases identical to TRBD1. The CDR3 extends over 15 amino acids. The J segment lost 5 bases and the V segment lost 4 bases, leaving 9 bases of the junction unmatched. The V gene's germline CDR1 is SGHTA and CDR2 FQGTGA. DNA of the CDR3: TGTGCCAGCAGCTCTCAGGGGGCTCGAGTGGAGACCCAGTACTTC. This gives the protein CASSSQGARVETQYF.

The chain employs TRBV30 and TRBJ1-1; TRBD1 is a possible D gene (6 bases). The V gene lost 0 bases and the J gene lost 2 bases, with 10 bases spanning the gap. Germline-derived CDR1 and CDR2 are GTSNPN and SVGIG (reference sequence). The CDR3 is 14 residues long. The CDR3 DNA follows: TGTGCCTGGAGTGTAGGCAGGGGAAACACTGAAGCTTTCTTT. Its translation is CAWSVGRGNTEAFF.

As to this clone: Other DNA sequences in this sample translate to the same CDR3. This chain joins TRBV10-2 and TRBJ1-2; 7 positions agree with TRBD1. Germline V gene data show CDR1 as WSHSY and CDR2 as SAAADI. J lost 4 bases, V lost 0 bases, and 8 bases had no gene match. The CDR3 sequence is 16 residues long. In nucleotides, the CDR3 is TGCGCCAGCAGTGAGTCCAGACAGGGAAGTGGCTATGGCTACACCTTC. Its protein product is CASSESRQGSGYGYTF.

The V and J genes are TRBV19 and TRBJ1-2; D possibly corresponds to TRBD1 (5 bases). The CDR3 contains 12 residues. The V end was cut by 6 bases, the J end by 10 bases, with 15 bases between. Looked up from germline, CDR1 is LNHDA and CDR2 is SQIVND (reference sequence). The chain's CDR3 is CASRTGFTFYTF. CDR3 sequence (DNA): TGTGCCAGTAGAACAGGCTTTACTTTCTACACCTTC.